This entry lists 20 T cell receptor beta chains sequenced from one sample in a study of human T cells and chemical hapten exposure. TCRdb processed the RACE reads anew with MiXCR; each CDR3 protein has one entry. The sample records around 150,000 distinct CDR3 sequences, roughly 15% being singletons. Time point meaning: patch test 1, 2 weeks after DPC sensitization. Treatment noted: therapeutic diphenylcyclopropenone sensitization with weekly scalp DPC. This sample comprised whole blood, obtained in connection with sensitization to the hapten diphenylcyclopropenone (DPC). The source of these receptors is a woman aged 30 to 39 with alopecia areata. Some clones in this sample may be carry-over from other donors' samples.

The rearrangement joins TRBV28 to TRBJ2-7; 7 bases fit TRBD1. The CDR3 length is 14 residues. Germline CDR1 reads MDHEN; CDR2 reads SYDVKM. V lost 5 bases, J lost 2 bases, and 6 bases stayed unmatched. The DNA of the CDR3 is TGTGCCAGCAGTGAGGTCGGACAGGCCTACGAGCAGTACTTC. This gives the protein CASSEVGQAYEQYF.

In its sample, this clonotype was seen a few times. This chain uses TRBV6-6 with TRBJ2-3; D is undetermined. The germline V gene encodes CDR1 MNHNY and CDR2 SVGAGI (reference sequence). The CDR3 spans 16 residues. Trimming removed 3 bases at V and 4 bases at J, with 17 bases between. The CDR3 region is CASSYGVGIGADTQYF. DNA of the CDR3: TGTGCCAGCAGTTATGGGGTCGGTATTGGGGCAGATACGCAGTATTTT.

This clonotype appeared many times. The chain couples TRBV11-2 to TRBJ2-1; 9 nucleotides align to TRBD2. The trim removed 5 bases at V and 6 bases at J, leaving 11 bases unmatched. Per the germline V gene, CDR1 is SGHAT and CDR2 is FQNNGV. The CDR3 length is 16 residues. In DNA form, the CDR3 reads TGTGCCAGCAGCCCCTCAGCGGGGGGCACGTTCAATGAGCAGTTCTTC. It encodes CASSPSAGGTFNEQFF.

In its sample, this clonotype was seen many times. The CDR3: CASGLEFGVQFF. CDR3 nucleotide sequence: TGTGCTAGTGGTTTGGAGTTTGGAGTGCAGTTCTTC. The chain recombines TRBV12-5 with TRBJ2-1; unclear D gene. This CDR3 has 12 amino acids. Germline lookup yields CDR1 LGHNT and CDR2 FRNRAP. The V end lost 1 base, the J end lost 12 bases, and 10 bases lay between the germline ends. The variable domain in full, with the rest retrieved from reference TRBV12-5 and TRBJ2-1, is DARVTQTPRHKVTEMGQEVTMRCQPILGHNTVFWYRQTMMQGLELLAYFRNRAPLDDSGMPKDRFSAEMPDATLATLKIQPSEPRDSAVYFCASGLEFGVQFFGPGTRLTVL.

This clonotype was picked up a small number of times. A read error may produce the germline difference seen at one junction end. The chain uses TRBV14 and TRBJ1-6; 7 bases line up with TRBD1. This CDR3 is 16 amino acids long. The V gene's germline CDR1 is SGHDN and CDR2 FVKESK. The CDR3, as DNA: TGTGCCAGCAGTCAAGGAATACAGGGGACTAATTCACCCCTCCACTTT. Translation: CASSQGIQGTNSPLHF.

This clonotype was counted ten times or more. The rearrangement joins TRBV3-1 to TRBJ2-7; D could derive from TRBD1 or TRBD2 (5 bases each). Germline CDR1 LGHDT, CDR2 YNNKEL (reference sequence). Trimming stripped 6 bases from V and 5 bases from J, with 17 bases between. The CDR3 consists of 14 residues. CDR3 sequence: CASSRNVGVNEQYF. CDR3 sequence (DNA): TGTGCCAGCAGTCGAAACGTGGGGGTCAACGAGCAGTACTTC.

This clonotype was observed a handful of times. The chain is built from TRBV10-3 and TRBJ1-3; D possibly corresponds to TRBD1 (5 bases). Per the germline V gene, CDR1 is ENHRY and CDR2 is SYGVKD. Between the trimmed V and J ends, which lost 0 bases and 0 bases, there was a span of 9 bases. The CDR3 contains 16 residues. This chain's CDR3 is CAISESRGTSGNTIYF. CDR3 bases: TGTGCCATCAGTGAGTCGAGAGGGACCTCTGGAAACACCATATATTTT.

This clonotype was detected only a few times. The V call is TRBV4-1, the J call TRBJ1-2, with D possibly being TRBD1 (5 bases). The CDR3 contains 15 residues. Germline assignment: CDR1 MGHRA and CDR2 YSYEKL. Trimming left V 0 bases short and J 4 bases short, with 12 bases between. As DNA, the CDR3 is TGCGCCAGCAGCCAAGAACGGCAGACAGTCTATGGCTACACCTTC. This translates into CASSQERQTVYGYTF.

This clonotype was counted ten times or more. This chain joins TRBV3-2 and TRBJ1-5; the table's D call, TRBD1, was not checked against the DNA. TRBV3-2 is noted as a pseudogene. This CDR3 contains 18 residues. This chain's CDR3 is CASSQPGHLFISNQPQHF. The CDR3 DNA reads as TGTGCCAGCAGCCAACCGGGACACCTCTTTATTAGCAATCAGCCCCAGCATTTT.

The chain links TRBV2 to TRBJ2-3, with D possibly being TRBD1 or TRBD2 (6 bases each). CDR3 size: 15 residues. Per germline, CDR1 SNHLY and CDR2 FYNNEI. Trimming pared 4 bases from V and 4 bases from J, leaving 15 bases between. This CDR3 is CASSVGGGSADTQYF. In DNA form, the CDR3 reads TGTGCCAGCAGTGTTGGAGGGGGTTCTGCAGATACGCAGTATTTT.

In its sample, this clonotype was seen a few times. The V and J genes are TRBV6-6 and TRBJ2-7; possibly TRBD2 for D (6 bases). The CDR3 length is 15 residues. Per germline, CDR1 MNHNY and CDR2 SVGAGI (reference sequence). Between the trimmed V and J ends, which lost 8 bases and 1 base, there was a span of 18 bases. The CDR3 loop reads CASALSRDGSYEQYF. CDR3 in DNA: TGTGCCAGCGCCTTGTCGCGGGACGGATCCTACGAGCAGTACTTC.

This sequence joins TRBV5-1 and TRBJ2-5; TRBD1 is a possible D gene (5 bases). The CDR3 sequence is 13 residues long. Trimming removed 5 bases from V and 1 base from J, with 9 bases in between. CDR1 is SGHRS and CDR2 is YFSETQ in the germline V gene. In DNA, the CDR3 is TGCGCCAGCAGACCCAGGGTCCAAGAGACCCAGTACTTC. Translating gives CASRPRVQETQYF.

The chain uses TRBV6-2 or TRBV6-3 and TRBJ1-2; D uncertain. Trimming removed 7 bases at V and 4 bases at J, with 13 bases between. Germline loops: CDR1 MNHEY, CDR2 SVGEGT. The CDR3 consists of 13 residues. The CDR3 sequence is CASKETASYGYTF. CDR3 sequence (DNA): TGTGCCAGCAAAGAAACAGCCAGCTATGGCTACACCTTC.

This clonotype was recorded at least ten times. This chain uses TRBV28 with TRBJ2-5, with D perhaps TRBD1 or TRBD2 (5 bases each). Per the germline V gene, CDR1 is MDHEN and CDR2 is SYDVKM. Trimming cost V 4 bases and J 0 bases, with 6 bases left between them. This CDR3 spans 13 amino acids. As DNA, the CDR3 is TGTGCCAGCAGTTGGGGGTACCAAGAGACCCAGTACTTC. Its translation: CASSWGYQETQYF.

The V call is TRBV7-8, the J call TRBJ2-5, with TRBD2 as a possible D gene (6 bases). This CDR3 spans 16 amino acids. Trimming stripped 1 base from V and 2 bases from J, with 14 bases between. CDR1 SGHVS and CDR2 FQNEAQ come from the germline V gene. CDR3 bases: TGTGCCAGCAGCTTAGAAGGCGGGATCTCACAAGAGACCCAGTACTTC. It codes for CASSLEGGISQETQYF. The complete variable domain, with remaining parts taken from reference TRBV7-8 and TRBJ2-5, reads GAGVSQSPRYKVAKRGQDVALRCDPISGHVSLFWYQQALGQGPEFLTYFQNEAQLDKSGLPSDRFFAERPEGSVSTLKIQRTQQEDSAVYLCASSLEGGISQETQYFGPGTRLLVL.

This clonotype was seen a few times. The J gene is TRBJ1-2, the V gene TRBV4-2; TRBD1 might be the D (6 bases). Trimming took 2 bases from V and 4 from J, leaving 14 bases between them. Germline CDR1 reads LGHNA; CDR2 reads YNFKEQ. CDR3 length: 15 amino acids. CDR3 DNA sequence: TGTGCCAGCAGCCAAATGGGGATGGACAGCTATGGCTACACCTTC. The encoded protein is CASSQMGMDSYGYTF.

This clonotype was recorded a few times. V gene TRBV28 combines with J gene TRBJ2-7; 12 bases line up with TRBD2. Germline V gives CDR1 MDHEN, CDR2 SYDVKM. Germline trimming cut 5 bases from V and 0 bases from J; bases unmatched to any gene: 8. CDR3 length equals 17 residues. The CDR3 region has the DNA TGTGCCAGCAGTACTATGACTAGCGGGGGAATCTCCTACGAGCAGTACTTC. Its protein product is CASSTMTSGGISYEQYF.

The V call is TRBV3-1, the J call TRBJ2-5; D unclear. V shed 1 base and J shed 7 bases, with 16 bases lying between them. Germline V CDR1 and CDR2: LGHDT, YNNKEL (reference sequence). This CDR3 spans 15 amino acids. The CDR3 sequence is CASSQASGGPMTQYF. For the CDR3, the DNA is TGTGCCAGCAGCCAAGCATCCGGTGGCCCGATGACCCAGTACTTC.

The rearrangement joins TRBV6-2 or TRBV6-3 to TRBJ2-7; D call uncertain. Deletions cut 3 bases from V and 3 bases from J, with 6 bases between. Germline V CDR1 and CDR2: MNHEY, SVGEGT. CDR3 size: 12 residues. The CDR3 DNA reads TGTGCCAGCAGTTATGAACTCTACGAGCAGTACTTC. Protein product: CASSYELYEQYF.

The V and J genes are TRBV20-1 and TRBJ2-7, with 7 bases fitting TRBD1. V lost 0 bases to trimming and J lost 5 bases; unmatched junction nucleotides: 4. This CDR3 region has 13 residues. Germline V lookup: CDR1 DFQATT, CDR2 SNEGSKA (reference sequence). The DNA of the CDR3 is TGCAGTGCTAGAGAGACAGGGACGCACGAGCAGTACTTC. This gives the protein CSARETGTHEQYF.